The 2 T cell receptor beta chains reported below all come from one sample, sequenced in a study of blood T cells in healthy people across ages. Through a sample-barcoded 5' primer and a J-beta primer mix, a second PCR was run for about 6 to 11 cycles. TCRdb re-called the 5' RACE reads through MiXCR, storing one row per CDR3 protein. The sample yields over 500,000 distinct CDR3 sequences, around 27% seen once. These same records also appear under a second study, on T cells of mothers and their children.

Sequencing was done on a sample of blood. Receptor source: a boy between 2 and 10 years old in good health.

This chain links TRBV7-9 with TRBJ1-2; 7 bases fit TRBD1. V lost 3 bases and J lost 4; bases outside the gene matches: 8. This CDR3 spans 15 amino acids. From germline, CDR1 is SEHNR and CDR2 FQNEAQ (reference sequence). Here the CDR3 reads CASSFRTTGAYGYTF. The CDR3, as DNA: TGTGCCAGCAGCTTTCGAACTACAGGGGCCTATGGCTACACCTTC.

This clonotype was detected only once. The J gene is TRBJ1-2, the V gene TRBV20-1; possibly TRBD1 for D (6 bases). The germline V gene encodes CDR1 DFQATT and CDR2 SNEGSKA (reference sequence). The germline V and J ends were trimmed by 0 bases and 4 bases, with 15 bases remaining between them. The CDR3 has 15 residues. CDR3 nucleotide sequence: TGCAGTGCTAGAGATCCGGTTTTGGGGGCCTATGGCTACACCTTC. It specifies CSARDPVLGAYGYTF.